This T cell receptor (beta chain) was identified in a study of T-cell reconstitution after alpha-beta-depleted transplantation in children. Unique molecular identifiers were incorporated into the prepared TCRbeta library. TCRdb reanalysed the PCR reads using MiXCR and keeps one entry per CDR3 protein. The sample contains around 400,000 distinct CDR3 sequences, roughly a tenth of which appear only once. Looked up from germline, CDR1 is MGHRA and CDR2 is YSYEKL. Losses at the gene ends were 2 bases for V and 3 bases for J; bases not matched to a gene: 3. CDR3 length: 14 amino acids. The clonotype was recovered from a human donor who donated a stem cell graft to a child with acute myeloid leukemia. Sequencing used PBMCs from the stem cell graft donor, obtained from the stem cell graft. This sequence joins TRBV4-1 and TRBJ2-7; TRBD1 aligns across 8 bases. The CDR3 loop reads CASSQRGQGYEQYF. The DNA of the CDR3 is TGCGCCAGCAGCCAAAGAGGACAGGGCTACGAGCAGTACTTC.